These 8 T cell receptor beta chains came from one sample sequenced in a study of T cells in Graves' hyperthyroidism and ophthalmopathy. Amplified TCR beta CDR3 regions came from RNA transcripts. The HTBI primer set drove a first-round RT-PCR of the TCR CDR3. From the multiplex PCR reads, TCRdb called clonotypes with MiXCR, one entry per CDR3 protein. This table has around 500,000 distinct CDR3 sequences, approximately 23% appearing once. The material sequenced was blood. These receptors were obtained from a woman between 65 and 79 years old with Graves' ophthalmopathy.

Details on this clonotype: This may come from a read error, since a much larger clone is one base off. V is TRBV7-2 and J is TRBJ2-1; D is unclear. This CDR3 region has 13 residues. Germline CDR1 SGHTA, CDR2 FQGNSA. The V end lost 5 bases, the J end lost 4 bases, and 9 bases lay between the germline ends. CDR3 loop: CASSQAGYNEQFF. In DNA, the CDR3 is TGTGCCAGCAGCCAAGCCGGTTACAATGAGCAGTTCTTC.

The chain carries TRBV19 and TRBJ1-2; D is uncertain. The CDR3 totals 18 residues. Germline V lookup: CDR1 LNHDA, CDR2 SQIVND (reference sequence). Trimming removed 8 bases from V and 2 bases from J, with 27 bases in between. The CDR3 sequence is CASSTELRPHPKNYGYTF. DNA for the CDR3: TGTGCCAGTTCAACGGAGCTCCGGCCCCATCCCAAAAACTATGGCTACACCTTC.

This clonotype has ten or more counts. The gene calls are TRBV20-1 and TRBJ2-7; 7 bases fit TRBD1. The V gene's germline CDR1 is DFQATT and CDR2 SNEGSKA (reference sequence). CDR3 length: 14 residues. Losses at the gene ends were 5 bases for V and 0 bases for J; bases not matched to a gene: 7. This CDR3 is CSAQEGASSYEQYF. CDR3 DNA sequence: TGCAGTGCTCAAGAGGGGGCTAGCTCCTACGAGCAGTACTTC.

V gene TRBV5-1 combines with J gene TRBJ1-5; the D gene is possibly TRBD1 (6 bases). With 0 bases removed from V and 4 bases from J, the gap between germline ends came to 11 bases. Germline lookup yields CDR1 SGHRS and CDR2 YFSETQ. The CDR3 covers 15 residues. The CDR3 nucleotides are TGCGCCAGCAGCTTGGCCCAGGGGCCAAATCAGCCCCAGCATTTT. This translates into CASSLAQGPNQPQHF.

Details on this clonotype: This may come from a read error, since a much larger clone is one base off. The genes are TRBV2 and TRBJ2-3, with 8 bases fitting TRBD2. CDR1 is SNHLY and CDR2 is FYNNEI in the germline V gene. The length of the CDR3 is 15 residues. DNA for the CDR3: TGTACCAGCAGTTTAGGACTAGCTGTCACAGATACGCAGTATTTT. This codes for CTSSLGLAVTDTQYF.

This clonotype has at least ten counts. The gene calls are TRBV12-3 or TRBV12-4 and TRBJ2-3; TRBD2 aligns across 10 bases. CDR3 length: 16 residues. The V gene end was trimmed by 6 bases and the J gene end by 1 base; junction bases not matched to a gene: 7. The CDR3 coding sequence is TGTGCCAGCAGCTCAACCGGGACTAGCGGCACAGATACGCAGTATTTT. Protein: CASSSTGTSGTDTQYF.

This clonotype was observed a few times. In DNA form, the CDR3 reads TGTGCCAGCCAGGGTTCTAACTATGGCTACACCTTC. It yields the protein CASQGSNYGYTF. The V gene is TRBV6-2 or TRBV6-3, the J gene TRBJ1-2; a weak D match, TRBD1 (5 bases). This CDR3 spans 12 amino acids. CDR1 is MNHEY and CDR2 is SVGEGT in the germline V gene. V was pared by 8 bases and J by 0 bases, with 7 bases between.

This clonotype was picked up many times. This chain links TRBV7-2 with TRBJ2-1, with D unclear. This CDR3 has 11 residues. Germline V gene lookup returns CDR1 SGHTA and CDR2 FQGNSA. Trimming pared 7 bases from V and 4 bases from J, leaving 5 bases between. CDR3 sequence (DNA): TGTGCCAGCACCAATTACAATGAGCAGTTCTTC. This gives the protein CASTNYNEQFF.